These 25 T cell receptor beta chains originate from one sample sequenced in a study of shared clonotypes between healthy human individuals. Here immunoSEQ multiplex PCR was the method, and the copy in TCRdb shows in-frame clones only, minus some. The sample comprises roughly 2.2 million clones, approximately 93% of which are singletons, and roughly 0.36% rests with the top ten. Sequenced material: naive CD4+ T cells from PBMCs. Documented subset: CD45RA+ positively selected. The receptors were gathered from a man between 18 and 29 years old in good health. Some clones in this sample may be carry-over from other donors' samples.

V and J are TRBV19 and TRBJ1-5, with a possible D match to TRBD1 (5 bases). The CDR3 contains 15 residues. Per germline, CDR1 LNHDA and CDR2 SQIVND (reference sequence). Trimming took 5 bases from V and 6 from J, leaving 17 bases between them. The CDR3 here is CASSVTGAQSQPQHF. DNA of the CDR3: TGTGCCAGTAGTGTCACCGGGGCCCAATCTCAGCCCCAGCATTTT.

V is TRBV21-1 and J is TRBJ1-2. TRBV21-1 is given as a pseudogene. The CDR3 totals 11 residues. The CDR3 sequence is CASGCLYGYTF. In DNA, the CDR3 is TGTGCCAGCGGTTGTCTCTATGGCTACACCTTC.

This rearrangement joins TRBV25-1 to TRBJ2-7; D perhaps matches TRBD2 (6 bases). Between the trimmed V and J ends, which lost 1 base and 5 bases, there was a span of 15 bases. Germline values: CDR1 MGHDK, CDR2 SYGVNS. The length of the CDR3 is 15 residues. CDR3 nucleotide sequence: TGTGCCAGCAGTGAATGGCGGGGTCTGATTGACGAGCAGTACTTC. It is translated as CASSEWRGLIDEQYF.

As regards this clone: Other DNA sequences of this sample code for an identical CDR3. The V and J genes are TRBV5-1 and TRBJ2-5, with 11 bases fitting TRBD2. The CDR3 contains 16 residues. The ends lost 3 bases at V and 1 base at J; junction bases unmatched: 5. CDR1 and CDR2 (germline): SGHRS, YFSETQ. The CDR3 loop reads CASSSGTSGFQETQYF. Written as DNA, the CDR3 is TGCGCCAGCAGCTCCGGGACTAGCGGCTTCCAAGAGACCCAGTACTTC.

The V gene is TRBV7-2, the J gene TRBJ1-2, with TRBD1 matching over 7 bases. Germline lookup yields CDR1 SGHTA and CDR2 FQGNSA. The CDR3 has 15 amino acids. The V segment lost 5 bases and the J segment 3 bases; nucleotides outside the gene matches: 9. The CDR3 nucleotides are TGTGCCAGCAGCCCAATGACAGGGAACTACTATGGCTACACCTTC. It encodes CASSPMTGNYYGYTF.

This chain uses TRBV28 with TRBJ1-2, with D uncertain. The CDR3 spans 13 residues. Germline V CDR1 and CDR2: MDHEN, SYDVKM. Trimming took 3 bases from V and 5 from J, leaving 10 bases between them. The CDR3 here is CASSFTEVYGYTF. The CDR3, as DNA: TGTGCCAGCAGTTTCACGGAAGTATATGGCTACACCTTC.

This rearrangement joins TRBV30 to TRBJ2-2; D might be TRBD1 (5 bases). Trimming pared 0 bases from V and 8 bases from J, leaving 7 bases between. CDR1 and CDR2 (germline): GTSNPN, SVGIG (reference sequence). The CDR3 is 12 amino acids. For the CDR3, the DNA is TGTGCCTGGAGTGTAGGGGCGGGGGAGCTGTTTTTT. Amino acids: CAWSVGAGELFF.

J is TRBJ2-7 and V is TRBV6-5; D call uncertain. The CDR3 consists of 11 residues. Trimming took 3 bases from V and 8 from J, leaving 8 bases between them. Germline CDR1 and CDR2: MNHEY and SVGAGI. CDR3 loop: CASSYSSQQYF. CDR3 sequence (DNA): TGTGCCAGCAGTTATTCCTCCCAGCAGTACTTC.

The chain joins TRBV29-1 to TRBJ1-4; 8 bases fit TRBD1. The V and J ends lost 7 bases and 1 base, in that order; junction bases with no gene match: 14. The CDR3 runs to 17 residues. In germline, CDR1 is SQVTM, CDR2 ANQGSEA. The CDR3 coding sequence is TGCAGCGCCTCCCTACAGGGGGGACCGGGAACTAATGAAAAACTGTTTTTT. It translates to CSASLQGGPGTNEKLFF.

V usage is TRBV9 and J usage is TRBJ1-2; D is perhaps TRBD1 (5 bases). The germline V gene has CDR1 SGDLS and CDR2 YYNGEE. Trimming left V 0 bases short and J 3 bases short, with 6 bases between. CDR3 size: 13 residues. CDR3 sequence (DNA): TGTGCCAGCAGCGTAGAGACAGACTATGGCTACACCTTC. It is translated as CASSVETDYGYTF.

This chain connects TRBV5-1 to TRBJ2-3; tentatively, D is TRBD1 (6 bases). V was pared by 4 bases and J by 0 bases, with 9 bases between. This CDR3 has 14 amino acids. The germline V gene encodes CDR1 SGHRS and CDR2 YFSETQ. Here the CDR3 DNA reads TGCGCCAGCAGCATGGACAGTAGCACAGATACGCAGTATTTT. Protein sequence: CASSMDSSTDTQYF.

In regard to this clone: At the DNA level, this CDR3 is encoded by other sequences in the same sample as well. The genes are TRBV25-1 and TRBJ2-6; D ambiguous. Trimming cost V 3 bases and J 4 bases, with 7 bases left between them. CDR1 and CDR2 (germline): MGHDK, SYGVNS. The CDR3 length is 14 residues. CDR3 sequence: CASSEVSGANVLTF. Written as DNA, the CDR3 is TGTGCCAGCAGTGAGGTTTCCGGGGCCAACGTCCTGACTTTC.

This chain connects TRBV9 to TRBJ2-1; weak D call: TRBD2 (6 bases). CDR3 length: 18 residues. Deletions cut 3 bases from V and 0 bases from J, with 19 bases between. Per the germline V gene, CDR1 is SGDLS and CDR2 is YYNGEE. CDR3 loop: CASSGAGPPLSSYNEQFF. CDR3 nucleotide sequence: TGTGCCAGCAGCGGGGCGGGACCCCCCCTAAGCTCCTACAATGAGCAGTTCTTC.

CDR3 DNA sequence: TGCGCCAGCAATTCCGGGACGCCAATCAATGAGCAGTTCTTC. This gives the protein CASNSGTPINEQFF. The J gene is TRBJ2-1, the V gene TRBV5-1; either TRBD1 or TRBD2 may supply D (5 bases each). The CDR3 runs to 14 residues. V was shortened by 6 bases and J by 6 bases, with 16 bases between the two germline ends. The V gene's germline CDR1 is SGHRS and CDR2 YFSETQ.

The chain links TRBV9 to TRBJ2-1, with 11 bases identical to TRBD2. The CDR3 covers 18 residues. The V gene's germline CDR1 is SGDLS and CDR2 YYNGEE. V shed 5 bases and J 4 bases; nucleotides not matched to a gene: 14. This CDR3 is CASSIGLAGGGEYNEQFF. In DNA form, the CDR3 reads TGTGCCAGCAGTATTGGGCTAGCGGGAGGAGGGGAGTACAATGAGCAGTTCTTC.

This sequence joins TRBV14 and TRBJ2-1; weak D call: TRBD2 (5 bases). This CDR3 has 15 amino acids. Looked up from germline, CDR1 is SGHDN and CDR2 is FVKESK. Trimming shortened V by 4 bases and J by 5 bases, and 15 bases separated the two germline ends. CDR3 residues: CASSPRRFGNNEQFF. In DNA form, the CDR3 reads TGTGCCAGCAGCCCGCGGAGGTTCGGCAACAATGAGCAGTTCTTC. Full variable domain (outside the CDR3, taken from reference TRBV14 and TRBJ2-1): EAGVTQFPSHSVIEKGQTVTLRCDPISGHDNLYWYRRVMGKEIKFLLHFVKESKQDESGMPNNRFLAERTGGTYSTLKVQPAELEDSGVYFCASSPRRFGNNEQFFGPGTRLTVL.

This clone is a singleton in its sample. Written as DNA, the CDR3 is TGTGCCAGCAGCTCGGGGACTAGCGGGAGGGTGGCAGATACGCAGTATTTT. It is translated as CASSSGTSGRVADTQYF. The chain has TRBV5-4 and TRBJ2-3; 16 bases are shared with TRBD2. Trimming cost V 3 bases and J 4 bases; bases outside gene matches: 5. The CDR3 covers 17 residues. The germline V gene encodes CDR1 SGHNT and CDR2 YYREEE (reference sequence).

The V gene is TRBV28, the J gene TRBJ1-3; 8 bases map to TRBD1. The V gene's germline CDR1 is MDHEN and CDR2 SYDVKM. CDR3 length: 14 residues. The V and J ends lost 10 bases and 0 bases, in that order; junction bases with no gene match: 5. The DNA for the CDR3 is TGTGCCATCTCAGGGGGCTTCTCTGGAAACACCATATATTTT. This gives the protein CAISGGFSGNTIYF. The variable domain in full, completed from reference TRBV28 and TRBJ1-3, reads DVKVTQSSRYLVKRTGEKVFLECVQDMDHENMFWYRQDPGLGLRLIYFSYDVKMKEKGDIPEGYSVSREKKERFSLILESASTNQTSMYLCAISGGFSGNTIYFGEGSWLTVV.

The chain is built from TRBV2 and TRBJ2-3; tentatively, D is TRBD1 (5 bases). Deletions cut 4 bases from V and 2 bases from J, with 19 bases between. This CDR3 spans 17 amino acids. Germline V gives CDR1 SNHLY, CDR2 FYNNEI. In nucleotides, the CDR3 is TGTGCCAGCAGTGTTGGGGCCGAAGGCAGTAACACAGATACGCAGTATTTT. Translated: CASSVGAEGSNTDTQYF.

To note about this clone: This specimen includes other DNA sequences encoding the same CDR3. This rearrangement joins TRBV18 to TRBJ2-7, with 7 bases lining up with TRBD1. Looked up from germline, CDR1 is KGHSH and CDR2 is LQKENI. This CDR3 comprises 13 residues. J was trimmed by 5 bases and V by 2 bases; bases with no gene match: 3. CDR3 nucleotide sequence: TGTGCCAGCTCACCAGGACAGGCAGACGAGCAGTACTTC. It specifies CASSPGQADEQYF. Supplemented by reference TRBV18 and TRBJ2-7, the full variable domain reads NAGVMQNPRHLVRRRGQEARLRCSPMKGHSHVYWYRQLPEEGLKFMVYLQKENIIDESGMPKERFSAEFPKEGPSILRIQQVVRGDSAAYFCASSPGQADEQYFGPGTRLTVT.

This chain uses TRBV10-3 with TRBJ2-3; 11 positions agree with TRBD2. V lost 7 bases, J lost 4 bases, and 10 bases stayed unmatched. CDR3 length: 16 residues. The germline gives CDR1 ENHRY, CDR2 SYGVKD. The CDR3, as DNA: TGTGCCATCACCCAACTAGCGGGAGAAGAGGCAGATACGCAGTATTTT. Protein sequence: CAITQLAGEEADTQYF.

This clone was detected once. This sequence joins TRBV7-9 and TRBJ2-3, with D possibly being TRBD1 (6 bases). Germline V gene lookup returns CDR1 SEHNR and CDR2 FQNEAQ (reference sequence). Between the trimmed V and J ends, which lost 5 bases and 1 base, there was a span of 13 bases. The CDR3 has 15 amino acids. DNA of the CDR3: TGTGCCAGCAGCCCTAGGGCAGGGGGCACAGATACGCAGTATTTT. This gives the protein CASSPRAGGTDTQYF.

The chain uses TRBV5-1 and TRBJ1-2, with 8 bases that match TRBD1. The trim removed 3 bases at V and 3 bases at J, leaving 13 bases unmatched. Germline CDR1 is SGHRS and CDR2 is YFSETQ. This CDR3 is 17 amino acids long. DNA of the CDR3: TGCGCCAGCAGCTGGACAGGGATGGTTCCGTCCGACTATGGCTACACCTTC. Protein sequence: CASSWTGMVPSDYGYTF. Full variable domain (rest looked up from reference TRBV5-1 and TRBJ1-2): KAGVTQTPRYLIKTRGQQVTLSCSPISGHRSVSWYQQTPGQGLQFLFEYFSETQRNKGNFPGRFSGRQFSNSRSEMNVSTLELGDSALYLCASSWTGMVPSDYGYTFGSGTRLTVV.

The rearrangement links TRBV28 to TRBJ2-4; 10 positions agree with TRBD1. The CDR3 is 18 amino acids. Trimming cost V 5 bases and J 0 bases; bases outside gene matches: 10. Germline V gives CDR1 MDHEN, CDR2 SYDVKM. This CDR3 is CASSVTGGAPLAKNIQYF. CDR3 coding DNA: TGTGCCAGCAGTGTGACAGGGGGCGCCCCCTTAGCCAAAAACATTCAGTACTTC. Variable domain in full (rest from reference TRBV28 and TRBJ2-4): DVKVTQSSRYLVKRTGEKVFLECVQDMDHENMFWYRQDPGLGLRLIYFSYDVKMKEKGDIPEGYSVSREKKERFSLILESASTNQTSMYLCASSVTGGAPLAKNIQYFGAGTRLSVL.

The genes are TRBV2 and TRBJ2-7; 10 bases fit TRBD1. The CDR3 length is 15 residues. Trimming cost V 6 bases and J 2 bases; bases outside gene matches: 7. Germline CDR1 and CDR2: SNHLY and FYNNEI. DNA of the CDR3: TGTGCCAGCAGGAAGGACAGGGGGGACACCTACGAGCAGTACTTC. It is translated as CASRKDRGDTYEQYF.